This T cell receptor (beta chain) was documented in a study of somatic mutations in cytotoxic T cells in rheumatoid arthritis. The wider study: T-cell populations stained with V beta antibodies were in some cases flow-sorted at nearly 100% purity, including V beta1+ cells that were sequenced for TCRB.

A note on this clone: The antigen remains unidentified.

Assay: immunoSEQ multiplex PCR; the TCRdb copy retains only in-frame clones and omits some. The sample holds 20,000 to 25,000 clones, about 82% seen once. Whole-study findings and limits: Among rheumatoid arthritis patients and age-matched healthy controls, CD8+ T-cell clonality was not significantly different.

CDR3 length: 16 residues. From germline, CDR1 is ENHRY and CDR2 SYGVKD. Losses at the gene ends were 0 bases for V and 6 bases for J; bases not matched to a gene: 7. The sample was CD8+ T cells sorted from blood. This chain uses TRBV10-3 with TRBJ1-2; 10 bases are a match to TRBD1. This TCR was recovered from a woman in her forties or fifties in good health. CDR3: CAISESPDGTGDGYTF. In DNA form, the CDR3 reads TGTGCCATCAGTGAGTCGCCGGATGGGACAGGGGATGGCTACACCTTC.